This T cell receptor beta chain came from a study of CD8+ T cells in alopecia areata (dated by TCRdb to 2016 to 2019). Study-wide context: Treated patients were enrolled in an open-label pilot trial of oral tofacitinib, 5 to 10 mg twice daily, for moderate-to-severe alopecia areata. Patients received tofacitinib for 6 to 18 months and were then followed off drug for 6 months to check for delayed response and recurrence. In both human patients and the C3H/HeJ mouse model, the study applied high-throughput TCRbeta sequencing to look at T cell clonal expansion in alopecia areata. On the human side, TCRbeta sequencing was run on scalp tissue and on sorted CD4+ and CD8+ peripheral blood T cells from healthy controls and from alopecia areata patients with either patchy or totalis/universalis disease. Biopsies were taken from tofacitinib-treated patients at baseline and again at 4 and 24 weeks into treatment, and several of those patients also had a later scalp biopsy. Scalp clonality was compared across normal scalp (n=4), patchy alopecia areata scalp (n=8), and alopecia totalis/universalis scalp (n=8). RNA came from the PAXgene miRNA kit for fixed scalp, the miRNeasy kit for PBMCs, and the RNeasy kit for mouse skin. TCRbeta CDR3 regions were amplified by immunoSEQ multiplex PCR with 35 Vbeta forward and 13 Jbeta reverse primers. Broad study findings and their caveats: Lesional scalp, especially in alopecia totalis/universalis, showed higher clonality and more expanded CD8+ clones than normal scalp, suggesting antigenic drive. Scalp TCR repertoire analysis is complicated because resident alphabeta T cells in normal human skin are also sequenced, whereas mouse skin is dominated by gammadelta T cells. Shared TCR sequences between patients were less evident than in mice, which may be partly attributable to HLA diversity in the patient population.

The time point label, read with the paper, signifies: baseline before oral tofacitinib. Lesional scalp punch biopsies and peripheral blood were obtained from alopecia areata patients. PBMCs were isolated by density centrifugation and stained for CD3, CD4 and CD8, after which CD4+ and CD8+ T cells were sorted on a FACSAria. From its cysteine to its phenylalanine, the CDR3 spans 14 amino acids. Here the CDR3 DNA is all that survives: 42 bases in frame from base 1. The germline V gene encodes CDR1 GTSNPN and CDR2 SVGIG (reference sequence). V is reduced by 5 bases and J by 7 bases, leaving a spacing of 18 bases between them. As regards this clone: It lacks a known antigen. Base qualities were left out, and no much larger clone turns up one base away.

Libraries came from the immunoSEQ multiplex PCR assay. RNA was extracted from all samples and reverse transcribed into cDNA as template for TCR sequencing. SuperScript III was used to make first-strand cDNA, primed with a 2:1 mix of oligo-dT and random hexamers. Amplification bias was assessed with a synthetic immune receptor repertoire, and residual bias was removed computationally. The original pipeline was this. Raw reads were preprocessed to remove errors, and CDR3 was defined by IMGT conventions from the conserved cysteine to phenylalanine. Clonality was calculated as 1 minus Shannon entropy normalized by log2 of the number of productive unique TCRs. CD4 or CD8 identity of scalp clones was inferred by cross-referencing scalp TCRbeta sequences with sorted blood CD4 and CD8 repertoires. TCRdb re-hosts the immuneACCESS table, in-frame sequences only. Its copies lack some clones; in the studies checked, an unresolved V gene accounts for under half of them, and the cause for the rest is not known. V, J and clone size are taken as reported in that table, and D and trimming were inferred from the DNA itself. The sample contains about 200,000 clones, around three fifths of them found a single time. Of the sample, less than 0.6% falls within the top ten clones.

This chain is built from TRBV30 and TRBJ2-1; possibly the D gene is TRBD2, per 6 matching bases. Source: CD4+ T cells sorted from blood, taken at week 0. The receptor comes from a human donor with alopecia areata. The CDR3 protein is CAWGGLAINNEQFF. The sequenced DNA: TGTGCCTGGGGTGGCCTAGCGATTAATAATGAGCAGTTCTTC.